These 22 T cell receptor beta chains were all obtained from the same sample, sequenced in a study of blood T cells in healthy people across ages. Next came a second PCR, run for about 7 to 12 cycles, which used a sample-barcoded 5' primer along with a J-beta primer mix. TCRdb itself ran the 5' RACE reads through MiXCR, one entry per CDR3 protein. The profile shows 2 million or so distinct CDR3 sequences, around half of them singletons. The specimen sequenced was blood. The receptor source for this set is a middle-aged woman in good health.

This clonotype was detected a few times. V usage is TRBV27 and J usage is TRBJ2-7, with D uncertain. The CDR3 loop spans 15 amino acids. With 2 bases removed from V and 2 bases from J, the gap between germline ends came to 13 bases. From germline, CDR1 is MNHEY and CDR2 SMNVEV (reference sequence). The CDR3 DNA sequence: TGTGCCAGCAGTTTAGGGCAAGTGCCCCCCTACGAGCAGTACTTC. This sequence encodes CASSLGQVPPYEQYF.

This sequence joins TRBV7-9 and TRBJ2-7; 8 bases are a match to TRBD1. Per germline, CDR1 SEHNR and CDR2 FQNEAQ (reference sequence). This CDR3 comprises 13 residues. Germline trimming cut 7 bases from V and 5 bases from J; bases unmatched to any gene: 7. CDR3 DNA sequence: TGTGCCAGCAACCCTTTGACAGGGGACGAGCAGTACTTC. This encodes CASNPLTGDEQYF.

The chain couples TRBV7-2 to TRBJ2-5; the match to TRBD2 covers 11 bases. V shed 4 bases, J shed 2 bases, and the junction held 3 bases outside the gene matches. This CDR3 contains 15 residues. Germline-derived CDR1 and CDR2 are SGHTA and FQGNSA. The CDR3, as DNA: TGTGCCAGCAGCTCCATAGCGGGGGGGCAAGAGACCCAGTACTTC. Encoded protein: CASSSIAGGQETQYF.

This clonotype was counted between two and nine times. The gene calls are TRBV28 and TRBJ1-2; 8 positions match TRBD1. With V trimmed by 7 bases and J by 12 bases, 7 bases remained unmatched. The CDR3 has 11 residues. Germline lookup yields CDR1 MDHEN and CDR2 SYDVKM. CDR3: CASTDRGLNTF. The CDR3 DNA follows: TGTGCCAGCACCGACAGGGGCCTTAACACCTTC.

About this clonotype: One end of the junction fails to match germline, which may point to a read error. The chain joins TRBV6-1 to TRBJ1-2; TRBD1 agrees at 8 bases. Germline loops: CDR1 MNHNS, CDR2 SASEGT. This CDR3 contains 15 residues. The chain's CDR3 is CASSEAPGQAYGCTF. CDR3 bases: TGTGCCAGCAGTGAAGCCCCGGGACAGGCCTATGGCTGCACCTTC.

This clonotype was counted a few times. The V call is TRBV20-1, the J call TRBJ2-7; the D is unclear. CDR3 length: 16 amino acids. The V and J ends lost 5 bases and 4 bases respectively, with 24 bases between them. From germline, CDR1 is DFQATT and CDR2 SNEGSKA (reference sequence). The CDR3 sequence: CSALDIRQRSVYEQYF. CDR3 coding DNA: TGCAGTGCTCTCGACATCAGGCAGAGAAGTGTTTACGAGCAGTACTTC.

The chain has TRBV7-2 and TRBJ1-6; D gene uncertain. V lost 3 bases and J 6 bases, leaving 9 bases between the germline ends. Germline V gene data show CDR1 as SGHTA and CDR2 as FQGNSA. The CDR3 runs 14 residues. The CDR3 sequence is CASSLLTVNSPLHF. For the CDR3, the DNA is TGTGCCAGCAGCTTGCTTACTGTTAATTCACCCCTCCACTTT.

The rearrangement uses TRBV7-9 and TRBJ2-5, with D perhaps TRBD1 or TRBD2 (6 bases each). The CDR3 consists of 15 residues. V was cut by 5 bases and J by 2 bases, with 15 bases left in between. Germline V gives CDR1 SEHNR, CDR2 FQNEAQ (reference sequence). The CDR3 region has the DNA TGTGCCAGCAGCCACTGGAGGGACATTCAAGAGACCCAGTACTTC. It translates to CASSHWRDIQETQYF.

This CDR3 is CATSRDRADTGSPLHF. In DNA form, the CDR3 reads TGTGCCACCAGCAGAGATAGGGCAGATACGGGTTCACCCCTCCACTTT. This rearrangement joins TRBV15 to TRBJ1-6; D is unclear. This CDR3 is 16 amino acids long. V lost 0 bases, J lost 9 bases, and 15 bases lay in between. Germline CDR1 and CDR2: LNHNV and YYDKDF (reference sequence).

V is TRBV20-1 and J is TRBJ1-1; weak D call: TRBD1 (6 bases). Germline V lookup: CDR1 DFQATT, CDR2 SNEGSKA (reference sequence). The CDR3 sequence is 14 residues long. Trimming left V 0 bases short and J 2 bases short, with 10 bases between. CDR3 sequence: CSAREGHLNTEAFF. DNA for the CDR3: TGCAGTGCTAGAGAGGGACACCTCAACACTGAAGCTTTCTTT.

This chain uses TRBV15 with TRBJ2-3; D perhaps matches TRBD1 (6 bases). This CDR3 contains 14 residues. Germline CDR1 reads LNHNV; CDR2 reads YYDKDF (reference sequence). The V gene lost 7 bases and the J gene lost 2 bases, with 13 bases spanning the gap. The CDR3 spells CATTGTLNTDTQYF. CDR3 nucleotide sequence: TGTGCCACCACCGGGACACTCAACACAGATACGCAGTATTTT.

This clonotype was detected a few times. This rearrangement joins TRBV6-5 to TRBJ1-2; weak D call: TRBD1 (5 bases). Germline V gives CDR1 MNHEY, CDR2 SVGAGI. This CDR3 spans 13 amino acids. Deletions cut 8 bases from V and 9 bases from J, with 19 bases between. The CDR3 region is CASRSWPGLCYTF. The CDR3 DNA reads TGTGCCAGCCGCTCGTGGCCAGGGCTCTGCTACACCTTC.

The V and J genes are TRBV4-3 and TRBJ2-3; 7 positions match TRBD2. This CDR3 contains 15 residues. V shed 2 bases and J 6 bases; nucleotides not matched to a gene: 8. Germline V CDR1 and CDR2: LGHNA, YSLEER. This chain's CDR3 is CASSQSGAPGDTQYF. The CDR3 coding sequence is TGCGCCAGCAGCCAAAGCGGGGCCCCGGGGGATACGCAGTATTTT.

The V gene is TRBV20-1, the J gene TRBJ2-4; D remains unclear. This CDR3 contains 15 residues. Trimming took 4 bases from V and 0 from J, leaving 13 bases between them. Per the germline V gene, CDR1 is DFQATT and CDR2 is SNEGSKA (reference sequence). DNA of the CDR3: TGCAGTGCTAAAAGACCAGGTGTAGCCAAAAACATTCAGTACTTC. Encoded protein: CSAKRPGVAKNIQYF.

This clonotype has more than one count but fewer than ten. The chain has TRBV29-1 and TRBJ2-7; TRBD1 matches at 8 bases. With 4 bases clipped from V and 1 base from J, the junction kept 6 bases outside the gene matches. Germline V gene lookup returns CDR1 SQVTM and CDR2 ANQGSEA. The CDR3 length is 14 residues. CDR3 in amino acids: CSVVGQGRSYEQYF. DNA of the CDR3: TGCAGCGTTGTAGGACAGGGACGGTCCTACGAGCAGTACTTC.

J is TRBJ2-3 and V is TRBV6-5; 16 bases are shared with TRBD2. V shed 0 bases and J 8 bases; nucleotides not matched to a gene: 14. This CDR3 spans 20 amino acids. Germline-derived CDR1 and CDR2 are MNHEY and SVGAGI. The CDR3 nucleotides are TGTGCCAGCAGTTACTCGAAGGCCGGGACTAGCGGGGGGGCGACCTCTACGCAGTATTTT. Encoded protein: CASSYSKAGTSGGATSTQYF.

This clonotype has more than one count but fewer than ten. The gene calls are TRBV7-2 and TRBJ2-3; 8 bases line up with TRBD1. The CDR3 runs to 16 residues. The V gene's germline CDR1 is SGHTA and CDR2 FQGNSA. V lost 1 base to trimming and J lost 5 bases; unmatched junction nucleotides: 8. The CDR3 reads CASSLEPAGGGDTQYF. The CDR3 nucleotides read TGTGCCAGCAGCTTAGAACCGGCAGGGGGCGGAGATACGCAGTATTTT.

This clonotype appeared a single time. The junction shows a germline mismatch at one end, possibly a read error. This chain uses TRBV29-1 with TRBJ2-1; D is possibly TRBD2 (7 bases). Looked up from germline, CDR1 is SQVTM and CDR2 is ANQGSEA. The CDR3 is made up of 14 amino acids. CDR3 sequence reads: CSVIGWGGYNKQFF. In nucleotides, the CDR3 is TGCAGCGTTATAGGATGGGGGGGCTACAATAAGCAGTTCTTC.

The CDR3 loop is CASSHQTRGSGGSYEQYF. CDR3 in DNA: TGCGCCAGCAGCCATCAAACAAGAGGTAGCGGGGGATCCTACGAGCAGTACTTC. J is TRBJ2-7 and V is TRBV4-1; 9 nucleotides align to TRBD2. CDR1 and CDR2 (germline): MGHRA, YSYEKL. Losses at the gene ends were 3 bases for V and 1 base for J; bases not matched to a gene: 13. This CDR3 is built from 18 residues.

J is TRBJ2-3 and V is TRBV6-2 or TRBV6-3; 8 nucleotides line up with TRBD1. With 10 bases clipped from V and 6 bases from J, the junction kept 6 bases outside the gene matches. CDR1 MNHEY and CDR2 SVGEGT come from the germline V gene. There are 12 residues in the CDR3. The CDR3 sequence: CATDRGDDTQYF. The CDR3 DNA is TGTGCCACAGACAGGGGAGATGATACGCAGTATTTT.

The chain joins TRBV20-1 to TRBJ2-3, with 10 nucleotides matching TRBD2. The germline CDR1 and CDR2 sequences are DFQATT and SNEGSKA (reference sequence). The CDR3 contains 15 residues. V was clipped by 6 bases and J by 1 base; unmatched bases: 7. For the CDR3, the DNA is TGCAGTGCCCAGCGGGAGGGCGGAGGCACAGATACGCAGTATTTT. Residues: CSAQREGGGTDTQYF.

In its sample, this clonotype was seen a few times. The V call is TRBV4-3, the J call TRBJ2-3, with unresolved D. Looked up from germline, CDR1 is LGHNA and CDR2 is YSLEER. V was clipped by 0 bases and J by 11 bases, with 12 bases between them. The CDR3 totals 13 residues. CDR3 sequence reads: CASSQDMNIGQYF. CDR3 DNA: TGCGCCAGCAGCCAAGATATGAACATCGGGCAGTATTTT.